The clone carrying this T cell receptor beta chain was found a few times. Subjects aged 18 to 65 presented with newly diagnosed hyperthyroidism of less than 2 months' duration. The sample comes from a study of T cells in Graves' hyperthyroidism and ophthalmopathy. Germline V gene sequence: CDR1 MNHNS, CDR2 SASEGT. V lost 7 bases, J lost 4 bases, and 9 bases stayed unmatched. The CDR3 is 14 residues long. RNA transcripts yielded amplified TCR beta CDR3 regions. Carried out on the TCR CDR3, a first-round RT-PCR used the HTBI primer set. MiXCR, applied by TCRdb to the multiplex PCR reads, yields one record per CDR3 protein. The sample contains fewer than 800,000 distinct CDR3 sequences, 16% of which appear only once.

Material: blood. This sequence was found in a man younger than 30 with Graves' hyperthyroidism. V gene TRBV6-1 combines with J gene TRBJ2-7; TRBD2 matches at 8 bases. The CDR3: CASIRSGRVYEQYF. As DNA, the CDR3 is TGTGCCAGCATTCGGAGCGGGAGAGTATACGAGCAGTACTTC.